This T cell receptor (beta chain) was captured in a study of shared clonotypes between healthy human individuals. Study-level findings and limits: Generally, naive subsets (rather than memory subsets) showed larger estimated richness. Researchers sampled blood only, noting tissue repertoires likely differ. Sequencing of the sorted subsets was shown by rarefaction to be incomplete despite large depth.

Details on this clone: Its matching antigen is unknown.

Germline lookup yields CDR1 SGHAT and CDR2 FQNNGV. The V end was cut by 10 bases, the J end by 3 bases, with 20 bases between. The CDR3 spans 15 residues. This table comes from immunoSEQ multiplex PCR, and its TCRdb copy is limited to in-frame clones, with some not included. The top ten clones hold roughly 0.13% of a sample with 2 million to 2.5 million clones, nearly 97% of them seen once. The sequence was obtained from a man aged 18 to 35 in good health. This rearrangement joins TRBV11-2 to TRBJ2-3; D is possibly TRBD1 or TRBD2 (5 bases each). Sequencing was done on a sample of naive CD4+ T cells sorted from blood. As to subset: CD45RA+ positively selected. The CDR3 region has the DNA TGTGCCATCCGTTCGGGGCAGGGTGAAACAGATACGCAGTATTTT. Translated, it gives CAIRSGQGETDTQYF.